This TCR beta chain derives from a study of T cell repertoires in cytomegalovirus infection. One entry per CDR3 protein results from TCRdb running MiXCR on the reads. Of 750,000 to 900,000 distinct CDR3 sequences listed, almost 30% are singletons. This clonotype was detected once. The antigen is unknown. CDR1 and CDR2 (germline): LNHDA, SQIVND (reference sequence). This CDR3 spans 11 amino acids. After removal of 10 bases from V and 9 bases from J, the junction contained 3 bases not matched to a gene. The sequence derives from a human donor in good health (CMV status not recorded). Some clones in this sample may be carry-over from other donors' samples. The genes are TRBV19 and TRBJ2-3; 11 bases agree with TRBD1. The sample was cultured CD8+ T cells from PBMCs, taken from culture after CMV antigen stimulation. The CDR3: CAIGQGATQYF. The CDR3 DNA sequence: TGTGCCATAGGACAGGGGGCAACGCAGTATTTT.